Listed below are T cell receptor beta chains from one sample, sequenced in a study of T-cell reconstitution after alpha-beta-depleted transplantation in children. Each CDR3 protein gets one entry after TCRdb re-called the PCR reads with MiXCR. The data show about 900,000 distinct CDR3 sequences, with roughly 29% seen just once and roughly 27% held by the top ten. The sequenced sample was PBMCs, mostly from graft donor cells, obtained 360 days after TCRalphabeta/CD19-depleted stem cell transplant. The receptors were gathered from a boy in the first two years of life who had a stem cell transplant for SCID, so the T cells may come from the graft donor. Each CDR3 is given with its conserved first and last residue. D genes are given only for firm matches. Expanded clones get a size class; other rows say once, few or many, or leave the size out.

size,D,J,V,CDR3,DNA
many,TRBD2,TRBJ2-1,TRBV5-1,CASSPSGGTYNEQFF,TGTGCCAGCAGTCCTTCGGGGGGGACCTACAATGAGCAGTTCTTC
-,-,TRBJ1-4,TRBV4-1,CASSQEGTENEKLFF,TGCGCCAGCAGCCAAGAGGGTACAGAGAATGAAAAACTGTTTTTT
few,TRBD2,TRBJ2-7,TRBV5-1,CASSRITGGALYEQYF,TGCGCCAGCAGCCGTATAACGGGGGGAGCCCTCTACGAGCAGTACTTC
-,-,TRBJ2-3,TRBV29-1,CSVASGRSRDTQYF,TGCAGCGTCGCCTCTGGCAGGTCACGAGATACGCAGTATTTT
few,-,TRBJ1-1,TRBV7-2,CASSLGSALGTEAFF,TGTGCCAGCAGCTTAGGATCAGCTCTTGGCACTGAAGCTTTCTTT
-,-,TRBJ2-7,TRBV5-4,CASSLYPEPYEQYF,TGTGCCAGCAGCTTGTATCCAGAGCCCTACGAGCAGTACTTC
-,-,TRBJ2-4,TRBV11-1,CASSLEGTFVTAKNIQYF,TGTGCCAGCAGCTTAGAAGGGACATTCGTGACGGCCAAAAACATTCAGTACTTC
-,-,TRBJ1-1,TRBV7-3,CASSFSGDPRGTEAFF,TGTGCCAGCAGCTTCTCGGGGGACCCTAGGGGGACTGAAGCTTTCTTT
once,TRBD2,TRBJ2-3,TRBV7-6,CASSVFLGGEVTDTQYF,TGTGCCAGCAGCGTATTTCTGGGGGGGGAGGTCACAGATACGCAGTATTTT
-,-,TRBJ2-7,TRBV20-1,CSARAGNEQYF,TGCAGTGCTAGAGCAGGGAACGAGCAGTACTTC
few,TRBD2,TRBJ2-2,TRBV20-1,CSARVERGLSGELFF,TGCAGTGCTAGAGTAGAGCGGGGGTTGTCCGGGGAGCTGTTTTTT
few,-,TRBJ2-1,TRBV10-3,CAIRPTWNNEQFF,TGTGCCATCAGGCCCACCTGGAACAATGAGCAGTTCTTC
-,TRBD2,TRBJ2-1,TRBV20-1,CSASLAGYGNEQFF,TGCAGTGCTAGTCTAGCGGGGTACGGGAATGAGCAGTTCTTC
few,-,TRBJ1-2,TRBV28,CATGLLGMSYTF,TGTGCCACAGGACTCCTCGGAATGAGCTACACCTTC
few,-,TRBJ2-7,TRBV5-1,CASSLGVAAYEQYF,TGCGCCAGCAGCTTGGGTGTGGCGGCCTACGAGCAGTACTTC
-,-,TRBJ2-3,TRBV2,CASIRRWGASGTDTQYF,TGTGCCAGCATCCGAAGATGGGGGGCGTCGGGCACAGATACGCAGTATTTT
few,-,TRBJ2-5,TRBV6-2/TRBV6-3,CASSYRASTYGTQYF,TGTGCCAGCAGTTACAGGGCTTCGACCTATGGGACCCAGTACTTC
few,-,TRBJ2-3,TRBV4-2,CASSQVGRVGGTDTQYF,TGTGCCAGCAGCCAAGTAGGCAGGGTGGGAGGCACAGATACGCAGTATTTT
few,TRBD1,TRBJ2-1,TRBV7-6,CASSSGTGNYNEQFF,TGTGCCAGCAGCTCCGGGACAGGGAACTACAATGAGCAGTTCTTC
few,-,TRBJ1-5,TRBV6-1,CASSWEVGTSNQPQHF,TGTGCCAGCAGCTGGGAGGTGGGGACGAGCAATCAGCCCCAGCATTTT
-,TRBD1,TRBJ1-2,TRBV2,CASSRTGGARYGYTF,TGTGCCAGCAGCAGGACAGGGGGCGCACGCTATGGCTACACCTTC
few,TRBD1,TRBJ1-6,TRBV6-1,CASRDPGQGNSPLHF,TGTGCCAGCAGGGACCCGGGACAGGGAAATTCACCCCTCCACTTT
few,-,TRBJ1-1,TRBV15,CATSRGTRGTEAFF,TGTGCCACCAGCAGAGGAACCCGAGGCACTGAAGCTTTCTTT
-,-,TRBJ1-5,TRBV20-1,CSARDWGPGDQPQHF,TGCAGTGCTAGAGATTGGGGCCCGGGGGATCAGCCCCAGCATTTT
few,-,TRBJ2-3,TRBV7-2,CASSLRTIGTDTQYF,TGTGCCAGCAGCTTAAGGACTATCGGCACAGATACGCAGTATTTT
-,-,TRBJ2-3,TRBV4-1,CASSETGLITDTQYF,TGCGCCAGCAGCGAAACGGGACTTATCACAGATACGCAGTATTTT
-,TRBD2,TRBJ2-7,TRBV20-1,CSASRAGGASYEQYF,TGCAGTGCTAGTCGTGCGGGGGGTGCCTCCTACGAGCAGTACTTC
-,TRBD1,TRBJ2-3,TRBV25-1,CASSELDRVGADTQYF,TGTGCCAGCAGTGAATTGGACAGGGTGGGAGCAGATACGCAGTATTTT
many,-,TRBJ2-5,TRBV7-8,CASSLDQGHQETQYF,TGTGCCAGCAGCTTAGATCAGGGACACCAAGAGACCCAGTACTTC
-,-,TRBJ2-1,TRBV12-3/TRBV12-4,CASSLALVGVHNEQFF,TGTGCCAGCAGTTTAGCGCTCGTAGGTGTACACAATGAGCAGTTCTTC
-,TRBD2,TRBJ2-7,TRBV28,CASTIAGTYSYEQYF,TGTGCCAGCACCATAGCGGGGACCTACTCCTACGAGCAGTACTTC
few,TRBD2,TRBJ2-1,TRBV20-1,CSARDVAGGRVNEQFF,TGCAGTGCTAGAGATGTGGCGGGGGGCCGGGTCAATGAGCAGTTCTTC
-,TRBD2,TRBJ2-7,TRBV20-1,CSAPSPSGLYEQYF,TGCAGTGCCCCCAGTCCTAGCGGGTTGTACGAGCAGTACTTC
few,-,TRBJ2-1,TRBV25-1,CASSNRSYNEQFF,TGTGCCAGCAGCAACAGGTCCTACAATGAGCAGTTCTTC
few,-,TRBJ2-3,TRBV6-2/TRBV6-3,CASSFILYTDTQYF,TGTGCCAGCAGTTTTATCCTTTACACAGATACGCAGTATTTT
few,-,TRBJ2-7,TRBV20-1,CSARWAHDYEQYF,TGCAGTGCTAGATGGGCCCACGACTACGAGCAGTACTTC
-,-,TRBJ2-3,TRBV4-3,CASSLVTGDFTDTQYF,TGCGCCAGCAGCCTAGTTACGGGGGATTTCACAGATACGCAGTATTTT
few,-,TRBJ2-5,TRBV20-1,CSARTGLQETQYF,TGCAGTGCCCGGACAGGACTACAAGAGACCCAGTACTTC
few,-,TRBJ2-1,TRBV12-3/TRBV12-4,CASSLMGQMYNEQFF,TGTGCCAGCAGTTTGATGGGACAAATGTACAATGAGCAGTTCTTC